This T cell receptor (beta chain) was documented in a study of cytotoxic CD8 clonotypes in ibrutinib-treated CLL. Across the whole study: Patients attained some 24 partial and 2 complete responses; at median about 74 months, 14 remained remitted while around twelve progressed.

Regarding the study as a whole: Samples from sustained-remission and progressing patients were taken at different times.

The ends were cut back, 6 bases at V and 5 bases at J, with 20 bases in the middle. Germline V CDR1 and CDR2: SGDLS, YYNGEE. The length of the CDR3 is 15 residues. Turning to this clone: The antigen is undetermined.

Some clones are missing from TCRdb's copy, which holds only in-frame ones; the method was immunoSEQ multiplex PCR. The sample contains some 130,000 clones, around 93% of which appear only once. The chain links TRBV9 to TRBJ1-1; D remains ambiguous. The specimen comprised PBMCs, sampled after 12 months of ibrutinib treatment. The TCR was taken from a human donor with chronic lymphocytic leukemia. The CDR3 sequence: CASTRTGSPGTEAFF. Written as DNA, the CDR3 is TGTGCCAGCACGCGGACGGGCTCCCCAGGAACTGAAGCTTTCTTT. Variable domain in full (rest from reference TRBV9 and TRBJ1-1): DSGVTQTPKHLITATGQRVTLRCSPRSGDLSVYWYQQSLDQGLQFLIQYYNGEERAKGNILERFSAQQFPDLHSELNLSSLELGDSALYFCASTRTGSPGTEAFFGQGTRLTVV.